The next 5 T cell receptor beta chains were all read from a single sample in a study of lymphopenia after photon versus proton radiotherapy. Generated by immunoSEQ multiplex PCR, the TCRdb table keeps only in-frame clones and is missing some. The repertoire has 25,000 to 30,000 clones, about four fifths of them found once; the top ten carry approximately 31%. The material sequenced was peripheral blood, taken from a patient treated with photon-based radiotherapy. The receptors originated from a man in his fifties with gastric cancer.

The J gene is TRBJ1-6, the V gene TRBV4-3; 9 nucleotides agree with TRBD1. The CDR3 covers 16 residues. V shed 0 bases and J 10 bases; nucleotides not matched to a gene: 7. Germline V CDR1 and CDR2: LGHNA, YSLEER. DNA of the CDR3: TGCGCCAGCAGCCAAGAAGGGACAGGGACGCTATCACCCCTCCACTTT. Amino acids: CASSQEGTGTLSPLHF.

The V gene is TRBV11-2, the J gene TRBJ2-3; 9 positions match TRBD2. With V trimmed by 7 bases and J by 1 base, 6 bases remained unmatched. The CDR3 is 15 residues long. CDR1 and CDR2 (germline): SGHAT, FQNNGV. The CDR3 DNA follows: TGTGCCAGCACCCCGGGACTAGCAGGCACAGATACGCAGTATTTT. Translated: CASTPGLAGTDTQYF.

In this sample, this clone turned up once. The chain joins TRBV6-6 to TRBJ1-4, with D tentatively TRBD1 (5 bases). Germline lookup yields CDR1 MNHNY and CDR2 SVGAGI (reference sequence). With 6 bases removed from V and 0 bases from J, the gap between germline ends came to 14 bases. CDR3 length: 16 amino acids. The CDR3 here is CASRRTTGSTNEKLFF. The CDR3 nucleotides are TGTGCCAGCAGACGTACCACAGGCTCAACTAATGAAAAACTGTTTTTT.

This rearrangement joins TRBV27 to TRBJ2-2, with a possible D match to TRBD2 (6 bases). V lost 5 bases and J 6 bases, leaving 19 bases between the germline ends. This CDR3 has 16 residues. The germline V gene has CDR1 MNHEY and CDR2 SMNVEV (reference sequence). CDR3 protein: CASSRRDSLIPGELFF. The CDR3 bases are TGTGCCAGCAGTCGTCGGGACTCTCTCATCCCCGGGGAGCTGTTTTTT.

V usage is TRBV2 and J usage is TRBJ2-2, with a weak D call TRBD1 (6 bases). Germline V CDR1 and CDR2: SNHLY, FYNNEI. CDR3 length: 17 amino acids. V lost 1 base and J lost 5, with 17 bases in between. The CDR3 DNA is TGTGCCAGCAGTGAAGTTGGTGCAGGGGTAGGGACCGGGGAGCTGTTTTTT. It encodes CASSEVGAGVGTGELFF.